Below, one T cell receptor beta chain is given with its context. CDR3 length equals 14 residues. With V trimmed by 2 bases and J by 6 bases, 4 bases remained unmatched. CDR1 is GTSNPN, CDR2 SVGIG, per germline (reference sequence). These data originate in a study of OX40 agonist ivuxolimab in advanced cancers. TCRdb keeps only in-frame clones here, not all; method: immunoSEQ multiplex PCR. The sample lists tens of thousands of clones, more than 90% occurring once. This TCR came from an adult with an advanced solid tumor such as melanoma, head and neck, liver or kidney cancer. The chain uses TRBV30 and TRBJ1-4, with 9 nucleotides matching TRBD1. Source: CD4+ or CD8+ T cells sorted from blood, taken in a trial of the OX40 agonist ivuxolimab. The CDR3 region has the DNA TGTGCCTGGAGTTGGACAGGGGTAGATGAAAAACTGTTTTTT. Translating it yields CAWSWTGVDEKLFF.